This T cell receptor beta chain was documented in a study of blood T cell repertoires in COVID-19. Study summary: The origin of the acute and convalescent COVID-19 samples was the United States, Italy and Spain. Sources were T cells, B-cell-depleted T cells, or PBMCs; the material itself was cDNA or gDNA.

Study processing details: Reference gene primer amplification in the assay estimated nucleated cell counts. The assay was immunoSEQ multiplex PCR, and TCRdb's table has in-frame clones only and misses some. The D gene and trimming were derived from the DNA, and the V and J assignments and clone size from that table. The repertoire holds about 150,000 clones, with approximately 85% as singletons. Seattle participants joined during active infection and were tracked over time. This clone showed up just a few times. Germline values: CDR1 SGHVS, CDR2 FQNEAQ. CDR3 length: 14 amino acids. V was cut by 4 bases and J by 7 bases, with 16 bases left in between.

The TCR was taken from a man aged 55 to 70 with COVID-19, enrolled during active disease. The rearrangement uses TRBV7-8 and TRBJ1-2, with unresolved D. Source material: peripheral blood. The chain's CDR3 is CASSSRTTSGGYTF. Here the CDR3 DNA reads TGTGCCAGCAGCTCCCGGACTACCTCGGGTGGCTACACCTTC.